The 26 T cell receptor beta chains reported below all come from one sample, sequenced in a study of metastatic and nonmetastatic thyroid tumors. Using MiXCR, TCRdb re-called clones from the PCR reads. This table holds about 15,000 clones, about 31% found once. Every patient was untreated before thyroid surgery. Sequencing was done on a sample of blood. The receptors originated from a female donor with papillary thyroid cancer or a benign thyroid nodule (not recorded which). Some clones in this sample may be carry-over from other donors' samples.

This clone counts as medium-sized (0.01 to 0.1%). This sequence joins TRBV28 and TRBJ2-7, with D perhaps being TRBD1 or TRBD2 (5 bases each). The CDR3 sequence is 15 residues long. V was cut by 8 bases and J by 0 bases, with 17 bases left in between. From germline, CDR1 is MDHEN and CDR2 SYDVKM. Here the CDR3 DNA reads TGTGCCAGCGGGGACCGGGACGGGGCCTCCTACGAGCAGTACTTC. It codes for CASGDRDGASYEQYF.

About this clone: Likely a read error: the CDR3 ends without its conserved phenylalanine or tryptophan. The rearrangement links TRBV19 to TRBJ2-4, with a possible D match to TRBD2 (6 bases). Germline lookup yields CDR1 LNHDA and CDR2 SQIVND (reference sequence). The CDR3 spans 16 residues. Deletions cut 1 base from V and 2 bases from J, with 12 bases between. The CDR3 DNA is TGTGCCAGTAGTATAGGGTCTAGCGTGACCAAAAACATTCAGTACTCC. As protein: CASSIGSSVTKNIQYS.

Notes on this clone: This may stem from a read error, because a much larger clone lies one nucleotide away. CDR3 DNA sequence: TGTGCCAGCAGCACAACAGGGGGCCAACTCCAAGAGACCCAGTACTTC. Amino acid sequence: CASSTTGGQLQETQYF. The chain couples TRBV7-9 to TRBJ2-5; 9 positions match TRBD1. The CDR3 spans 16 residues. V lost 5 bases to trimming and J lost 1 base; unmatched junction nucleotides: 8. The germline CDR1 and CDR2 sequences are SEHNR and FQNEAQ (reference sequence).

This clone counts as medium-sized. CDR3: CASSPVPDRGADEQYF. The CDR3 DNA is TGTGCCAGCAGTCCCGTCCCGGACAGGGGCGCGGACGAGCAGTACTTC. The chain is built from TRBV27 and TRBJ2-7; TRBD1 matches at 9 bases. CDR1 is MNHEY, CDR2 SMNVEV, per germline (reference sequence). Trimming at V came to 5 bases and at J to 5 bases, leaving 13 bases not matched to a gene. The CDR3 spans 16 residues.

The rearrangement links TRBV5-1 to TRBJ2-7; tentatively, D is TRBD1 or TRBD2 (6 bases each). V lost 4 bases and J 5 bases, leaving 16 bases between the germline ends. The CDR3 spans 14 residues. Germline V lookup: CDR1 SGHRS, CDR2 YFSETQ. CDR3 in amino acids: CASSLGGGQDEQYF. In nucleotides, the CDR3 is TGCGCCAGCAGCCTAGGGGGAGGTCAGGACGAGCAGTACTTC. Full variable domain (rest looked up from reference TRBV5-1 and TRBJ2-7): KAGVTQTPRYLIKTRGQQVTLSCSPISGHRSVSWYQQTPGQGLQFLFEYFSETQRNKGNFPGRFSGRQFSNSRSEMNVSTLELGDSALYLCASSLGGGQDEQYFGPGTRLTVT.

This clone was counted at least ten times. This chain connects TRBV7-9 to TRBJ1-1, with a tentative D call TRBD1 (6 bases). V lost 5 bases, J lost 4 bases, and 11 bases lay in between. The CDR3 has 13 amino acids. Germline V gene sequence: CDR1 SEHNR, CDR2 FQNEAQ (reference sequence). The CDR3: CASSADSSTEAFF. The CDR3 DNA follows: TGTGCCAGCAGCGCGGACAGCAGCACTGAAGCTTTCTTT.

In its sample, this clone was seen many times. The chain combines TRBV16 with TRBJ2-3; either TRBD1 or TRBD2 may supply D (5 bases each). V lost 8 bases to trimming and J lost 7 bases, with 25 bases between them. The CDR3 loop spans 16 amino acids. The germline gives CDR1 KGHSY, CDR2 FQNENV. The CDR3 region has the DNA TGTGCCAGCGCCCTGGGGGACCCCCGGAGATTGAATACGCAGTATTTT. This translates into CASALGDPRRLNTQYF.

The rearrangement uses TRBV20-1 and TRBJ2-1, with D tentatively TRBD1 or TRBD2 (5 bases each). The CDR3 is 16 amino acids. The germline V gene has CDR1 DFQATT and CDR2 SNEGSKA (reference sequence). Trimming pared 0 bases from V and 1 base from J, leaving 13 bases between. The CDR3 region has the DNA TGCAGTGCTAGAGATAGTGCAGGGAGTTCCTACAATGAGCAGTTCTTC. It is translated as CSARDSAGSSYNEQFF.

This clone came up a few times. A clone one base away is much larger, so this may be a read error. The chain links TRBV11-1 to TRBJ2-5, with 9 bases aligning to TRBD2. The V and J ends lost 5 bases and 9 bases, in that order; junction bases with no gene match: 25. The CDR3 is made up of 19 amino acids. Germline lookup yields CDR1 SGHAT and CDR2 FQDESV (reference sequence). The CDR3 sequence is CASSPASSSGDAGVFPQYF. CDR3 DNA sequence: TGTGCCAGCAGCCCAGCCTCGTCTAGCGGGGATGCCGGGGTCTTTCCCCAGTACTTC.

The chain carries TRBV4-3 and TRBJ1-3; unclear D gene. This CDR3 spans 15 amino acids. Trimming removed 0 bases from V and 0 bases from J, with 6 bases in between. Per germline, CDR1 LGHNA and CDR2 YSLEER. CDR3 DNA sequence: TGCGCCAGCAGCCAAGACGGGGTCTCTGGAAACACCATATATTTT. It codes for CASSQDGVSGNTIYF.

This clone was detected a few times. In the same sample, other DNA sequences code for this CDR3. The chain links TRBV28 to TRBJ1-2, with a weak D call TRBD1 (6 bases). The length of the CDR3 is 15 residues. Trimming pared 4 bases from V and 3 bases from J, leaving 15 bases between. Germline CDR1 reads MDHEN; CDR2 reads SYDVKM. The DNA for the CDR3 is TGTGCCAGCAGTTCCGCAGCCAGGGGAGACTATGGCTACACCTTC. Translating gives CASSSAARGDYGYTF.

Sample share makes this clone medium-sized. The chain joins TRBV12-3 or TRBV12-4 to TRBJ2-1; tentative D call: TRBD2 (6 bases). The CDR3 loop spans 12 amino acids. V was clipped by 5 bases and J by 8 bases, with 10 bases between them. The CDR3 DNA sequence: TGTGCCAGCAGTAGACTAGTGCATGAGCAGTTCTTC. Translated, it gives CASSRLVHEQFF.

This clone was found many times. One base away lies a much larger clone, so this may be a sequencing read error. The gene calls are TRBV7-9 and TRBJ2-2; a possible D gene is TRBD2 (7 bases). The V gene's germline CDR1 is SEHNR and CDR2 FQNEAQ (reference sequence). The CDR3 has 15 amino acids. CDR3 protein: CGISGGSVNTGELFF. The DNA of the CDR3 is TGTGGCATATCGGGGGGCTCGGTGAACACCGGGGAGCTGTTTTTT.

V and J are TRBV20-1 and TRBJ2-1, with a weak D call TRBD2 (5 bases). Germline V gene data show CDR1 as DFQATT and CDR2 as SNEGSKA (reference sequence). CDR3 length equals 16 residues. Trimming removed 0 bases from V and 2 bases from J, with 14 bases in between. The CDR3 DNA sequence: TGCAGTGCTAGAGATTTGAGACCCGGGGCCTACAATGAGCAGTTCTTC. Amino acid sequence: CSARDLRPGAYNEQFF.

Many counts were recorded for this clone. The rearrangement joins TRBV5-4 to TRBJ2-4, with D perhaps given as TRBD1 or TRBD2 (5 bases each). V was trimmed by 0 bases and J by 8 bases, leaving 15 bases between them. The CDR3 totals 15 residues. Germline V gene sequence: CDR1 SGHNT, CDR2 YYREEE (reference sequence). CDR3: CASSLGSGWGDIQYF. The CDR3 bases are TGTGCCAGCAGCTTGGGTTCAGGGTGGGGAGACATTCAGTACTTC.

The genes are TRBV6-1 and TRBJ1-3; no firm D call. CDR3 length: 16 amino acids. V was trimmed by 4 bases and J by 0 bases, leaving 13 bases between them. Germline-derived CDR1 and CDR2 are MNHNS and SASEGT. The CDR3 bases are TGTGCCAGCAGTGTTGCGTCTTTATACTCTGGAAACACCATATATTTT. It encodes CASSVASLYSGNTIYF.

This clone came up a few times. The chain links TRBV12-3 or TRBV12-4 to TRBJ2-3, with a possible D match to TRBD1 (5 bases). The germline V and J ends were trimmed by 4 bases and 0 bases, with 8 bases remaining between them. There are 14 residues in the CDR3. This CDR3 reads CASSSPGSTDTQYF. The CDR3 DNA follows: TGTGCCAGCAGTTCCCCAGGGAGCACAGATACGCAGTATTTT.

This clone was observed at least ten times. This chain connects TRBV13 to TRBJ2-5; 9 nucleotides match TRBD2. The V gene's germline CDR1 is PRHDT and CDR2 FYEKMQ (reference sequence). This CDR3 is built from 14 residues. The V gene end was trimmed by 5 bases and the J gene end by 4 bases; junction bases not matched to a gene: 5. CDR3 residues: CASSTAGGLETQYF. In DNA, the CDR3 is TGTGCCAGCAGCACCGCGGGGGGGCTAGAGACCCAGTACTTC. Full variable domain (outside the CDR3, taken from reference TRBV13 and TRBJ2-5): AAGVIQSPRHLIKEKRETATLKCYPIPRHDTVYWYQQGPGQDPQFLISFYEKMQSDKGSIPDRFSAQQFSDYHSELNMSSLELGDSALYFCASSTAGGLETQYFGPGTRLLVL.

Sample share makes this clone medium-sized. In nucleotides, the CDR3 is TGTGCCAGCACCCCAACCTCGGGGGGCGCAAACACCATATATTTT. It translates to CASTPTSGGANTIYF. This chain joins TRBV12-3 or TRBV12-4 and TRBJ1-3; D perhaps matches TRBD1 (6 bases). V was cut by 7 bases and J by 6 bases, with 19 bases left in between. The CDR3 sequence is 15 residues long.

This clone was observed at least ten times. This chain joins TRBV19 and TRBJ1-4, with D unresolved. The germline V gene has CDR1 LNHDA and CDR2 SQIVND (reference sequence). CDR3 length equals 14 residues. Trimming removed 7 bases from V and 8 bases from J, with 17 bases in between. The CDR3 DNA reads as TGTGCCAGTACCGGAGGCCCCAAGAAGGAAAAACTGTTTTTT. Translation gives CASTGGPKKEKLFF.

In its sample, this clone was seen a few times. The V and J genes are TRBV2 and TRBJ2-1, with 7 positions matching TRBD1. Germline trimming cut 5 bases from V and 0 bases from J; bases unmatched to any gene: 1. CDR1 and CDR2 (germline): SNHLY, FYNNEI. The CDR3 has 14 residues. The CDR3 loop reads CASSRDSSYNEQFF. DNA for the CDR3: TGTGCCAGCAGTCGGGACAGCTCCTACAATGAGCAGTTCTTC.

This clone showed up many times. This chain joins TRBV5-5 and TRBJ1-6, with 8 bases aligning to TRBD1. V was pared by 4 bases and J by 7 bases, with 4 bases of the junction left unmatched. The CDR3 spans 14 residues. Germline lookup yields CDR1 SGHKS and CDR2 YYEKEE (reference sequence). The CDR3 sequence: CASSRTGKNSPLHF. In DNA form, the CDR3 reads TGTGCCAGCAGCCGGACAGGGAAAAATTCACCCCTCCACTTT.

The rearrangement uses TRBV28 and TRBJ1-2, with 10 bases lining up with TRBD1. The trim removed 3 bases at V and 7 bases at J, leaving 8 bases unmatched. The CDR3 contains 15 residues. Looked up from germline, CDR1 is MDHEN and CDR2 is SYDVKM. CDR3 bases: TGTGCCAGCAGTTTTTCCGGGACAGGGGTTTTTGGCTACACCTTC. This encodes CASSFSGTGVFGYTF.

The chain carries TRBV5-1 and TRBJ2-7; 7 positions agree with TRBD1. This CDR3 comprises 14 residues. Trimming cost V 3 bases and J 1 base; bases outside gene matches: 4. The germline V gene has CDR1 SGHRS and CDR2 YFSETQ. CDR3 DNA sequence: TGCGCCAGCAGCTACTCGACAGGGTCCTACGAGCAGTACTTC. Translated, it gives CASSYSTGSYEQYF.

This clone has only a few counts. The V gene is TRBV6-1, the J gene TRBJ1-1; D is undetermined. This CDR3 spans 11 amino acids. Germline V gene lookup returns CDR1 MNHNS and CDR2 SASEGT. V was cut by 7 bases and J by 3 bases, with 6 bases left in between. CDR3 nucleotide sequence: TGTGCCAGCAAGCGAGACACTGAAGCTTTCTTT. This sequence encodes CASKRDTEAFF.

The chain links TRBV30 to TRBJ2-1, with D perhaps matching TRBD2 (5 bases). Germline V gives CDR1 GTSNPN, CDR2 SVGIG (reference sequence). V was cut by 2 bases and J by 9 bases, with 11 bases left in between. This CDR3 is built from 12 residues. The CDR3 DNA reads as TGTGCCTGGAGTCCAGGAGGCGTTGAGCAGTTCTTC. Its translation: CAWSPGGVEQFF.